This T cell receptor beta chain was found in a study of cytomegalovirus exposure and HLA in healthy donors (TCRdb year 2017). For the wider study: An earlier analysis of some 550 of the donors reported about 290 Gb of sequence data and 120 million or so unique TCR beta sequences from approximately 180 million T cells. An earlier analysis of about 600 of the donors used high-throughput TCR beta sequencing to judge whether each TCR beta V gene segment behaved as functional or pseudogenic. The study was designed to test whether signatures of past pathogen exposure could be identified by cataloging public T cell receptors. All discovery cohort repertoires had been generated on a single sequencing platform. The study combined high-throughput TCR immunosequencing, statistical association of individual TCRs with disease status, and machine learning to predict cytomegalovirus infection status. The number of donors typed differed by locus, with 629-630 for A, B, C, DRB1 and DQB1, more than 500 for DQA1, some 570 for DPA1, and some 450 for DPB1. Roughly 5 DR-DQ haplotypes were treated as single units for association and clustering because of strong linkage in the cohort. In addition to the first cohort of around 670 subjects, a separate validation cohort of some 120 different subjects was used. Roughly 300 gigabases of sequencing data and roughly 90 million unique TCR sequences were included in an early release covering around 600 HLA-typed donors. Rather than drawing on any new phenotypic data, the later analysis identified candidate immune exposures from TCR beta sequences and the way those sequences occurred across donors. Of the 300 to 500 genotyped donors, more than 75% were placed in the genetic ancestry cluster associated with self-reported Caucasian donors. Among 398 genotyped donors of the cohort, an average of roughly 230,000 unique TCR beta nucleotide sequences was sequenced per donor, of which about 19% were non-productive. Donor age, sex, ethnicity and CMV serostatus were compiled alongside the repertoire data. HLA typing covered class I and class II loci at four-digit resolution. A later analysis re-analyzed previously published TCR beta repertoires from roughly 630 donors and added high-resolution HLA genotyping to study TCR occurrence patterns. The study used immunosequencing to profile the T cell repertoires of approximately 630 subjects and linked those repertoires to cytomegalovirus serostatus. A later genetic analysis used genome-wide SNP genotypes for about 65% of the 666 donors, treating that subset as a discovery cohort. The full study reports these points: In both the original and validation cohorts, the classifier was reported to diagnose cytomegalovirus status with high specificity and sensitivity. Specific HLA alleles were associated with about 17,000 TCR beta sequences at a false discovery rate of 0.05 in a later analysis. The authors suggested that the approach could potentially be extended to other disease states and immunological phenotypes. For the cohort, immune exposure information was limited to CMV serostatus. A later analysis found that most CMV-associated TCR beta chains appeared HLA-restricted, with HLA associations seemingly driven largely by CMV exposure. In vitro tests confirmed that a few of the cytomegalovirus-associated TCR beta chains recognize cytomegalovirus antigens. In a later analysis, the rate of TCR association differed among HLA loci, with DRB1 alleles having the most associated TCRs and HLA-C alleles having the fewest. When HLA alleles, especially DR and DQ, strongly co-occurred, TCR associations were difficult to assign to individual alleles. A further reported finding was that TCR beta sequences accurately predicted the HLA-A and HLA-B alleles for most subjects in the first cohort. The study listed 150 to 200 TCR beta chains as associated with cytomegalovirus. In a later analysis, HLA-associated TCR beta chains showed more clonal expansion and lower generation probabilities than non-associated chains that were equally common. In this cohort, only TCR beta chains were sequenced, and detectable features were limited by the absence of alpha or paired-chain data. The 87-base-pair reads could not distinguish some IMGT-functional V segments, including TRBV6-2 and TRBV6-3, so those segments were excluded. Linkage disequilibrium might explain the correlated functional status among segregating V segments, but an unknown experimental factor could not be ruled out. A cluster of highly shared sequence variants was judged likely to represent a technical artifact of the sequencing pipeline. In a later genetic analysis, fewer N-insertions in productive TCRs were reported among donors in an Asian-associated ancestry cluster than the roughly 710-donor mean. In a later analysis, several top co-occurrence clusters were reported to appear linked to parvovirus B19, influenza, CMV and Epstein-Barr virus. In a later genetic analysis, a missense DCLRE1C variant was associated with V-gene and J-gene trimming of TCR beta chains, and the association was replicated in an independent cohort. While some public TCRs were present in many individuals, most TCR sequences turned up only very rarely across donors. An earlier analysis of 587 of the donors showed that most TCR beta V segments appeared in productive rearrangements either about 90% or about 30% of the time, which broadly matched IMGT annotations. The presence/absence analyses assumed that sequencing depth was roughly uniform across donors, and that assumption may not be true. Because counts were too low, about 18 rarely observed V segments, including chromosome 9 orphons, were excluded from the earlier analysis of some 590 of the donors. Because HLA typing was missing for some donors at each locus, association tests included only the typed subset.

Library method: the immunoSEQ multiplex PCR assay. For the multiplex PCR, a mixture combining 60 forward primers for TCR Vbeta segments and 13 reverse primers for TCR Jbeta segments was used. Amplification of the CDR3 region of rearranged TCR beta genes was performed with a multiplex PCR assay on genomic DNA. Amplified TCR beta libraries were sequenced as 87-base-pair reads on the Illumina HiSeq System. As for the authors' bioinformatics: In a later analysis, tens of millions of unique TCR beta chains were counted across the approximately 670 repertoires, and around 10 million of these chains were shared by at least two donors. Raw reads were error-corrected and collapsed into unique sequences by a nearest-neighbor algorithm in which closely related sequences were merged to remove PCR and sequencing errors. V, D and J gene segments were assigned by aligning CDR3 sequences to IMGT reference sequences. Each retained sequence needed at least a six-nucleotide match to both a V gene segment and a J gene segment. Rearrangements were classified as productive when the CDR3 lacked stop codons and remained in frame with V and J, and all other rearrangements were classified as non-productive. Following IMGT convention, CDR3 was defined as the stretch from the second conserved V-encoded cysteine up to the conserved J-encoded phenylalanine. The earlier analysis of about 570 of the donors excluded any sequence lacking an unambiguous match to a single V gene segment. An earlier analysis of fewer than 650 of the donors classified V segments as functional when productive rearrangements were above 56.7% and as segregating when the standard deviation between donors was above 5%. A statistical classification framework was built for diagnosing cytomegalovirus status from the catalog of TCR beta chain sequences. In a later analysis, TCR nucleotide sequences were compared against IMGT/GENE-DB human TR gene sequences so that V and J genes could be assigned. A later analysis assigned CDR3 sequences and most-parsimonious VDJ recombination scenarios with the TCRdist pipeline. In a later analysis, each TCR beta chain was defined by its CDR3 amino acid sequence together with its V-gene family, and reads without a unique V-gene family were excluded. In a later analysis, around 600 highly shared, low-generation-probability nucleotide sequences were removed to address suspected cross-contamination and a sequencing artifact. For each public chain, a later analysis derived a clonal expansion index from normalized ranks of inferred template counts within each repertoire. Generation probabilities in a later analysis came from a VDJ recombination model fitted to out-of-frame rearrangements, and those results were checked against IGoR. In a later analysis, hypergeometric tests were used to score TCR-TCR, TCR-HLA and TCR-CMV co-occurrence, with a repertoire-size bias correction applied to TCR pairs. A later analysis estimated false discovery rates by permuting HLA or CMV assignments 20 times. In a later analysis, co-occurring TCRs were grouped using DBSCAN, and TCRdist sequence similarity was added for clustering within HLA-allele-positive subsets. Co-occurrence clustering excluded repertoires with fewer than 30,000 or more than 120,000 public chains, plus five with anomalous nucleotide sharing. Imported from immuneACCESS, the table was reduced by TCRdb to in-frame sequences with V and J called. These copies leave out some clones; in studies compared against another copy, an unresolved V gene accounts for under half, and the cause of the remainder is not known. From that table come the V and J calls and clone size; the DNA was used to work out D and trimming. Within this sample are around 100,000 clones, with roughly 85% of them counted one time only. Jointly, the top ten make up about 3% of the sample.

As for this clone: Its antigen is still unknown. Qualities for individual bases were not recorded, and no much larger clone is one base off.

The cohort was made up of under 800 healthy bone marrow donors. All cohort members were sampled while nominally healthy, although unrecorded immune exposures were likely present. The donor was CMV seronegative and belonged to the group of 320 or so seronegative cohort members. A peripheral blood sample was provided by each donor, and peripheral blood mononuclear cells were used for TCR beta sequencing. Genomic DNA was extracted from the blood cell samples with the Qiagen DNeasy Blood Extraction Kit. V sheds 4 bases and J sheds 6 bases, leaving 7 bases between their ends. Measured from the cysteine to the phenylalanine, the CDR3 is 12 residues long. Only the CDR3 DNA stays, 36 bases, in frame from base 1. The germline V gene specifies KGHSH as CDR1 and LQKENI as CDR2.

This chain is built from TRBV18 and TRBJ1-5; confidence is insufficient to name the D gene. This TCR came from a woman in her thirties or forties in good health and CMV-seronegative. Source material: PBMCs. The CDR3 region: CASSLYAQPQHF. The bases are TGTGCCAGCTCACTCTATGCTCAGCCCCAGCATTTT.